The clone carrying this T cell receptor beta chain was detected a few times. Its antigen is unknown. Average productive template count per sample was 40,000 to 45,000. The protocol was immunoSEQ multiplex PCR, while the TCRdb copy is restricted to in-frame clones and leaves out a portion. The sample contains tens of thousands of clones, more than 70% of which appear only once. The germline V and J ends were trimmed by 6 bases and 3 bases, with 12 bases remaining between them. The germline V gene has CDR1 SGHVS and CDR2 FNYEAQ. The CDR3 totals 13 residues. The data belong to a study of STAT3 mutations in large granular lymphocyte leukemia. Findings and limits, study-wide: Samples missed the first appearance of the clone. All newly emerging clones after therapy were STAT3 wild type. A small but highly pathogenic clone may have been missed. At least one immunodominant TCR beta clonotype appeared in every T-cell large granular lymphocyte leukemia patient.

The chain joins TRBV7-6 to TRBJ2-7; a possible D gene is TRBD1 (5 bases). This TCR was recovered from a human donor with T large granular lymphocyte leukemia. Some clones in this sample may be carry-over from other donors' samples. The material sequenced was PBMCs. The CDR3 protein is CASSQTAGYEQYF. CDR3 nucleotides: TGTGCCAGCAGTCAGACAGCAGGCTACGAGCAGTACTTC.